Listed below are T cell receptor beta chains from one sample, sequenced in a study of human T cells and chemical hapten exposure. One entry per CDR3 protein, called by TCRdb with MiXCR from the RACE reads. The data show 75,000 to 100,000 distinct CDR3 sequences, roughly 8.5% seen once. Sequencing used whole blood. The receptor set was obtained from a female donor in good health. Some clones in this sample may be carry-over from other donors' samples. CDR3s include the opening cysteine and the closing phenylalanine or tryptophan. The D gene is left open where the match is weak. A row's size may be missing; if present it is once, few, many or a size class.

J,D,size,length,V,DNA,CDR3
TRBJ2-5,NA,many,13,TRBV4-1,TGCGCCAGCAGCCAAGATGGTTTAGGACCCCAGTACTTC,CASSQDGLGPQYF
TRBJ2-1,NA,NA,15,TRBV28,TGTGCCAGCAGCCCCGTGGCTAGGGTCTACAATGAGCAGTTCTTC,CASSPVARVYNEQFF
TRBJ1-2,NA,NA,12,TRBV29-1,TGCAGCGTTGAAGACAGGGGTTATGGCTACACCTTC,CSVEDRGYGYTF
TRBJ2-6,NA,many,13,TRBV6-2/TRBV6-3,TGTGCCAGTGGCGACCCAGGGGCCAACGTCCTGACTTTC,CASGDPGANVLTF
TRBJ2-1,NA,NA,12,TRBV6-5,TGTGCCAGCAAGGGGGGTTCGGGGGAGCAGTTCTTC,CASKGGSGEQFF
TRBJ2-7,TRBD2,few,13,TRBV28,TGTGCCAGCAGTATTAGCGGGACCTACGAGCAGTACTTC,CASSISGTYEQYF
TRBJ2-5,TRBD2,few,14,TRBV14,TGTGCCAGCAGCCAATTGTCGGGAGGAGAGACCCAGTACTTC,CASSQLSGGETQYF
TRBJ2-3,NA,many,13,TRBV29-1,TGCAGCGTTGAAGGGGGCTACACAGATACGCAGTATTTT,CSVEGGYTDTQYF
TRBJ1-2,TRBD1,few,13,TRBV7-9,TGTGCCAGCAGAGGACAGGGGATGCGTGGCTACACCTTC,CASRGQGMRGYTF
TRBJ1-5,NA,many,13,TRBV6-5,TGTGCCAGCAGTTACTCCTGGGACCAGCCCCAGCATTTT,CASSYSWDQPQHF
TRBJ1-6,TRBD1,NA,15,TRBV27,TGTGCCAGCACCGGGACAGGGTCGGATAATTCACCCCTCCACTTT,CASTGTGSDNSPLHF
TRBJ2-5,TRBD1,few,17,TRBV28,TGTGCCAGCAGTCCGGGACAGGGTGGGTTCGCACAAGAGACCCAGTACTTC,CASSPGQGGFAQETQYF
TRBJ1-6,NA,NA,15,TRBV7-2,TGTGCCAGCAGCTTGCAGGGGCTGGGCAATTCACCCCTCCACTTT,CASSLQGLGNSPLHF
TRBJ1-1,NA,few,13,TRBV12-3/TRBV12-4,TGTGCCAGCAGTCGGGGCGGGAACACTGAAGCTTTCTTT,CASSRGGNTEAFF
TRBJ1-1,NA,NA,13,TRBV18,TGTGCCAGCTCACCGCGGGCAAACACTGAAGCTTTCTTT,CASSPRANTEAFF
TRBJ2-3,NA,many,12,TRBV10-3,TGTGCCATCAGTGAGTGGACAGATACGCAGTATTTT,CAISEWTDTQYF
TRBJ2-7,TRBD1,few,16,TRBV4-3,TGCGCCAGCAGCCAGGGGACAGGGGCCAGTTCTTACGAGCAGTACTTC,CASSQGTGASSYEQYF
TRBJ1-2,NA,few,14,TRBV5-1,TGCGCCAGCAGCTTGGGCACTCAAGACTATGGCTACACCTTC,CASSLGTQDYGYTF
TRBJ2-7,NA,NA,14,TRBV3-1,TGTGCCAGCAGCCAAGTAGTAGACAGCTACGAGCAGTACTTC,CASSQVVDSYEQYF
TRBJ2-5,NA,NA,13,TRBV29-1,TGCAGCGTCGGTGATCCGAATGTCGAGACCCAGTACTTC,CSVGDPNVETQYF
TRBJ2-5,NA,many,13,TRBV28,TGTGCCAGCAGTTCCCCTAGCGCCGTGACCCAGTACTTC,CASSSPSAVTQYF
TRBJ1-5,NA,few,15,TRBV20-1,TGCAGTGCTAGAGATAAAAGAGGTCTCAATCAGCCCCAGCATTTT,CSARDKRGLNQPQHF
TRBJ2-7,TRBD2,few,16,TRBV27,TGTGCCAGCCAAACAGTAGCGGGAGGGGGGGGCTACGAGCAGTACTTC,CASQTVAGGGGYEQYF
TRBJ2-3,TRBD2,NA,15,TRBV7-9,TGTGCCAGCAGCTGGACTAGCGGGAGGGTAGATACGCAGTATTTT,CASSWTSGRVDTQYF
TRBJ2-7,TRBD1,many,14,TRBV5-1,TGCGCCAGCAGCAAGGGACAGGGAACCTACGAGCAGTACTTC,CASSKGQGTYEQYF
TRBJ2-6,NA,NA,18,TRBV28,TGTGCCAGCAGTTTAATATCGGGAGTGAGCTCTGGGGCCAACGTCCTGACTTTC,CASSLISGVSSGANVLTF
TRBJ2-2,TRBD1,few,18,TRBV24-1,TGTGCCACCAGTGATCCCGACGGACAGGGGGGTCCCACCGGGGAGCTGTTTTTT,CATSDPDGQGGPTGELFF
TRBJ2-7,NA,many,15,TRBV9,TGTGCCAGCAGCGCGAACCCGGACGGGACCTACGAGCAGTACTTC,CASSANPDGTYEQYF
TRBJ2-5,NA,NA,14,TRBV27,TGTGCCAGAAGTTCCACAGGATTCCCAGAGACCCAGTACTTC,CARSSTGFPETQYF
TRBJ2-7,NA,NA,12,TRBV3-1,TGTGCCAGCAGCCAAGGATGGTCCGAGCAGTACTTC,CASSQGWSEQYF
TRBJ2-5,TRBD2,few,18,TRBV3-1,TGTGCCAGCAGCCAAGATTTGGCGGAGCGGGAGGGCCGAGAGACCCAGTACTTC,CASSQDLAEREGRETQYF
TRBJ1-5,NA,NA,14,TRBV6-1,TGTGCCAGCAGTGAAGCGGTCGGGGGGCGGCCCCAGCATTTT,CASSEAVGGRPQHF
TRBJ2-1,TRBD1,NA,17,TRBV3-1,TGTGCCAACAGCCGGGGACAGGGGGGCCCGTTGGATAATGAGCAGTTCTTC,CANSRGQGGPLDNEQFF
TRBJ2-7,TRBD1,few,17,TRBV7-8,TGTGCCAGCAGCTTAGTGGGTTGGGACAGGGGCTCCTACGAGCAGTACTTC,CASSLVGWDRGSYEQYF
TRBJ1-5,NA,few,15,TRBV28,TGTGCCAGCAGTTTTTCAATGATTAGGCACCAGCCCCAGCATTTT,CASSFSMIRHQPQHF
TRBJ2-7,TRBD2,few,16,TRBV28,TGTGCCAGCAGTTCCCAGGGACTAGCGGGAGTCTACGAGCAGTACTTC,CASSSQGLAGVYEQYF
TRBJ2-1,NA,many,14,TRBV29-1,TGCAGCGTTGATCGGCTCCGGATCCCCAATGAGCAGTTCTTC,CSVDRLRIPNEQFF
TRBJ2-2,TRBD2,NA,15,TRBV6-1,TGTGCCAGCAGTGTAGCGGGAGGCGTCACCGGGGAGCTGTTTTTT,CASSVAGGVTGELFF
TRBJ1-3,NA,few,15,TRBV7-2,TGTGCCAGCAGCCTAGCTCAGGGGAGTGGAAACACCATATATTTT,CASSLAQGSGNTIYF
TRBJ2-1,TRBD2,few,13,TRBV20-1,TGCAGTGCCATAGCGGGAGCCGGCAATGAGCAGTTCTTC,CSAIAGAGNEQFF
TRBJ1-1,TRBD1,few,14,TRBV7-9,TGTGCCAGCAGCTTAGGGACAGGGGGCTCTGAAGCTTTCTTT,CASSLGTGGSEAFF
TRBJ2-3,NA,many,18,TRBV7-3,TGTGCCAGCAGCCTCTACCCTCGTAGCGGCCGGGGGTCAGATACGCAGTATTTT,CASSLYPRSGRGSDTQYF
TRBJ1-4,NA,NA,12,TRBV4-2,TGTGCCAGCAGCCAGCCTCGAGAAAAACTGTTTTTT,CASSQPREKLFF
TRBJ1-5,TRBD1,few,15,TRBV28,TGTGCCAGCAGTTTGGCGGACAGGCTCAATCAGCCCCAGCATTTT,CASSLADRLNQPQHF
TRBJ1-2,NA,NA,17,TRBV6-6,TGTGCCAGCAGTTACTTTTTGGGAACAGGACTCAACTATGGCTACACCTTC,CASSYFLGTGLNYGYTF
TRBJ2-3,TRBD2,NA,15,TRBV10-3,TGTGCCATCAGTGCGACTAGCGGCTTCACAGATACGCAGTATTTT,CAISATSGFTDTQYF
TRBJ2-1,NA,many,15,TRBV5-6,TGTGCCAGCAGCCCATCCCCGACCTCCTACAATGAGCAGTTCTTC,CASSPSPTSYNEQFF
TRBJ1-1,NA,many,15,TRBV6-6,TGTGCCAGCAGCTATTTGGACGGAATGAACACTGAAGCTTTCTTT,CASSYLDGMNTEAFF
TRBJ2-5,NA,few,13,TRBV12-3/TRBV12-4,TGTGCCAGCAGCTGGGACCGGGAGGAGACCCAGTACTTC,CASSWDREETQYF
TRBJ1-5,NA,NA,14,TRBV6-5,TGTGCCAGCAGTGCAGACAGTAATTATCAGCCCCAGCATTTT,CASSADSNYQPQHF
TRBJ2-3,NA,few,13,TRBV2,TGTGCCACCCAAGCACGCACAGGAGATACGCAGTATTTT,CATQARTGDTQYF
TRBJ2-5,TRBD2,NA,16,TRBV4-1,TGCGCCAGCAGCCCGGGGACTAGCGGGATTGGGGAGACCCAGTACTTC,CASSPGTSGIGETQYF
TRBJ2-7,TRBD2,NA,18,TRBV7-9,TGTGCCAGCAGCACTCCCCGGGCTAGCGGGAGGACAGCCTACGAGCAGTACTTC,CASSTPRASGRTAYEQYF
TRBJ2-7,NA,NA,13,TRBV20-1,TGCAGTGCTAGAGGAAGGGGGACCTACGAGCAGTACTTC,CSARGRGTYEQYF
TRBJ2-7,NA,NA,16,TRBV4-1,TGCGCCAGCAGCCCAGAAGGGACGAGTAATTCCTACGAGCAGTACTTC,CASSPEGTSNSYEQYF